This T cell receptor (beta chain) was captured in a study of cytomegalovirus exposure and HLA in healthy donors. The overall study: Later, an analysis reported that the 120 or so validation repertoires had used the same platform as the approximately 690 first-cohort repertoires. Study-wide results and limits: The tendency of first-cohort TCR clusters to co-occur in the roughly 130 validation repertoires emerged from a later analysis.

Remarks on this clone: Its antigen is undetermined.

V lost 5 bases, J lost 3 bases, and 7 bases stayed unmatched. CDR3 length equals 15 residues. Germline-derived CDR1 and CDR2 are SEHNR and FQNEAQ (reference sequence). The method was immunoSEQ multiplex PCR; TCRdb's version includes in-frame clones alone and lacks a portion of them. The sample carries 110,000 to 150,000 clones, roughly nine tenths recorded once. The V and J genes are TRBV7-9 and TRBJ2-7; 10 bases are a match to TRBD1. The clonotype comes from a young man in good health and CMV-seronegative. Sequencing was carried out using PBMCs. CDR3 sequence reads: CASSARDRGVYEQYV. The DNA for the CDR3 is TGTGCCAGCAGCGCCCGGGACAGGGGTGTCTACGAGCAGTACGTC.